This TCR beta chain is from a study of regulatory T cells in long-lasting Graves disease. General study points: Persistent cases favored TRBV28, TRBJ1-2 and TRBJ2-5.

The time point is: newly diagnosed GD, antithyroid drugs for less than 3 months. Following extraction of RNA from PBMCs, that RNA was used to make the TCR library. Approximately 8.6-milliliter peripheral blood samples went into EDTA tubes. This clonotype occurred a few times. Its antigen is not identified. Construction of TCR beta libraries relied on iRepertoire HTBI primers and on Arm-PCR targeting CDR3 regions. Each CDR3 protein is one row after TCRdb ran MiXCR on the multiplex PCR reads. This table has 400,000 to 550,000 distinct CDR3 sequences, about a sixth appearing once. The CDR3 totals 16 residues. Germline V gene sequence: CDR1 SQVTM, CDR2 ANQGSEA. Trimming cost V 1 base and J 6 bases, with 18 bases left between them. These same data were also listed under a study on T cells in Graves' hyperthyroidism and ophthalmopathy. That study reports: First-round RT-PCR of the TCR CDR3 relied on the HTBI primer set.

The J gene is TRBJ1-4, the V gene TRBV29-1; D is perhaps TRBD1 (6 bases). The TCR sequence derives from a woman under 30 with Graves disease. The sequencing used peripheral blood mononuclear cells (PBMCs), collected at new diagnosis, from a patient treated with antithyroid drugs. The CDR3 loop is CSVEVTGRGRDEKLFF. DNA for the CDR3: TGCAGCGTTGAAGTTACAGGGAGGGGGAGAGATGAAAAACTGTTTTTT.